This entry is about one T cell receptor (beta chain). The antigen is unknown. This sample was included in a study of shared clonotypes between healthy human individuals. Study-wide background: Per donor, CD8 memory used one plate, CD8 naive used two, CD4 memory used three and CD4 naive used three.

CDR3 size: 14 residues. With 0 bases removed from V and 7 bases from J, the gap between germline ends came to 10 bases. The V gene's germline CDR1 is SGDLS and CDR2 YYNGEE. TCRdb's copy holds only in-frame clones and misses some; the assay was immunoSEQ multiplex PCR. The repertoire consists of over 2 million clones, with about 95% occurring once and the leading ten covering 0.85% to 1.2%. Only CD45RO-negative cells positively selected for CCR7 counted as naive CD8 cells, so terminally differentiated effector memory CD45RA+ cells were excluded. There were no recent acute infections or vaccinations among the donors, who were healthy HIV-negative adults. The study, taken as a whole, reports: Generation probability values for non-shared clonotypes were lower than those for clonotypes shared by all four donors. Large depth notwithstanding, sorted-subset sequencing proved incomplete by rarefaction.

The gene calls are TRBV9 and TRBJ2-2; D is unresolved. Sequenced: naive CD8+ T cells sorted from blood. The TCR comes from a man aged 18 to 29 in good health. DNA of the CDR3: TGTGCCAGCAGCGTAGGACACAAACGCGGGGAGCTGTTTTTT. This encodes CASSVGHKRGELFF. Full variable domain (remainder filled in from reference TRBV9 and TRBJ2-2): DSGVTQTPKHLITATGQRVTLRCSPRSGDLSVYWYQQSLDQGLQFLIQYYNGEERAKGNILERFSAQQFPDLHSELNLSSLELGDSALYFCASSVGHKRGELFFGEGSRLTVL.